The clone carrying this T cell receptor (beta chain) was seen a handful of times. What it binds is not known. This entry belongs to a study of blood T cells in healthy people across ages. General study findings and limits: TCR beta diversity, measured per million T cells, fell in a roughly linear way with age.

Germline lookup yields CDR1 ENHRY and CDR2 SYGVKD. With 6 bases removed from V and 4 bases from J, the gap between germline ends came to 15 bases. The CDR3 consists of 14 residues. Through a sample-barcoded 5' primer and a J-beta primer mix, a second PCR was run for about 7 to 12 cycles. TCRdb re-derived calls from the 5' RACE reads in MiXCR, one entry per CDR3 protein. This table holds around 500,000 distinct CDR3 sequences, roughly a quarter found once. The data also belong to a second study, concerning T cells of mothers and their children.

The origin of this receptor is a boy younger than 10 in good health. The sequenced material came from blood. V is TRBV10-3 and J is TRBJ2-5, with a weak D call TRBD2 (6 bases). The CDR3 sequence is CAIRRDGGVETQYF. The CDR3 DNA reads as TGTGCCATCAGACGGGACGGGGGAGTAGAGACCCAGTACTTC.